Described below is a single T cell receptor (beta chain) sequence and its context. Assay: immunoSEQ multiplex PCR; the TCRdb copy retains only in-frame clones and omits some. The sample carries some 79,000 clones, approximately 90% recorded once. This sample is drawn from a study of T cell changes during pregnancy in multiple sclerosis. The V end was cut by 2 bases, the J end by 1 base, with 5 bases between. In germline, CDR1 is LGHNA, CDR2 YSLEER. The CDR3 extends over 14 amino acids. Sequences were derived from CD4+ T cells from peripheral blood mononuclear cells, sampled in the second trimester of pregnancy. This TCR was sampled from a female donor with multiple sclerosis, enrolled in a pregnancy study. This chain links TRBV4-3 with TRBJ2-2; D gene uncertain. DNA for the CDR3: TGCGCCAGCAGCCAACTCCTGAACACCGGGGAGCTGTTTTTT. As protein: CASSQLLNTGELFF.